The clone carrying this TCR beta chain appeared many times. The TCRbeta library was prepared with unique molecular identifiers. MiXCR was run by TCRdb on the PCR reads, yielding one entry per CDR3 protein. The sample has some 200,000 distinct CDR3 sequences, roughly 9% seen once; the top ten hold approximately 6.6%. This sample was included in a study of T-cell reconstitution after alpha-beta-depleted transplantation in children. This CDR3 has 12 residues. V gave up 6 bases and J gave up 5 bases, with 10 bases separating them. This sequence joins TRBV12-3 or TRBV12-4 and TRBJ1-1, with D possibly TRBD1 on 6 matching bases. The clonotype was recovered from a human donor who donated a stem cell graft to a child with acute lymphoblastic leukemia. The specimen was PBMCs from the stem cell graft donor, collected from the stem cell graft. CDR3 loop: CASRPQGTEAFF. The CDR3 coding sequence is TGTGCCAGCAGACCGCAGGGGACTGAAGCTTTCTTT.